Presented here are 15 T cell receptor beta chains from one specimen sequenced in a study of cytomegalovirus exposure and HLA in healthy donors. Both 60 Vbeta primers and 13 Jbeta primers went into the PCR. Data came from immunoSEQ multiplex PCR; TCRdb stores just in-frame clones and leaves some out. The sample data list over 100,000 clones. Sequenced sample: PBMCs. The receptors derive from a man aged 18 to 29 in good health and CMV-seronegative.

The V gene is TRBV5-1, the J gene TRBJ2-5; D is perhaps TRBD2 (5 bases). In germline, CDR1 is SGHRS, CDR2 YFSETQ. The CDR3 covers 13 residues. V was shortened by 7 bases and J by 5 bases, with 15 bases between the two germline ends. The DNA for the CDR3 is TGCGCCAGCCGACTAATCCCCGGCGAGACCCAGTACTTC. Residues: CASRLIPGETQYF. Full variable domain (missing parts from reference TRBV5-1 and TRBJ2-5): KAGVTQTPRYLIKTRGQQVTLSCSPISGHRSVSWYQQTPGQGLQFLFEYFSETQRNKGNFPGRFSGRQFSNSRSEMNVSTLELGDSALYLCASRLIPGETQYFGPGTRLLVL.

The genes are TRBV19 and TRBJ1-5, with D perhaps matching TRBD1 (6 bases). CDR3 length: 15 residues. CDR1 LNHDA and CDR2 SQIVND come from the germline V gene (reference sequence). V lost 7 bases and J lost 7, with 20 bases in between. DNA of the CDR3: TGTGCCAGTAAAACAGGGTTCGGTGTACGGCAGCCCCAGCATTTT. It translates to CASKTGFGVRQPQHF.

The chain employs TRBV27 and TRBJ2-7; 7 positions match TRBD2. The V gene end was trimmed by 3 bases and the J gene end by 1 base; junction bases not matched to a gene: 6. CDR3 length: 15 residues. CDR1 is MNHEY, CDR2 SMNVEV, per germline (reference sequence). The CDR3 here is CASSFGREASYEQYF. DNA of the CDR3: TGTGCCAGCAGTTTCGGACGGGAGGCATCCTACGAGCAGTACTTC.

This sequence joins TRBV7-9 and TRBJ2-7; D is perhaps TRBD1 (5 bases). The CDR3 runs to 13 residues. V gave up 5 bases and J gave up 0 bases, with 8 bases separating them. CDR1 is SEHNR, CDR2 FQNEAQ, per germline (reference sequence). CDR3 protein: CASSPRGSYEQYF. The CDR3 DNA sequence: TGTGCCAGCAGCCCTAGGGGCTCCTACGAGCAGTACTTC.

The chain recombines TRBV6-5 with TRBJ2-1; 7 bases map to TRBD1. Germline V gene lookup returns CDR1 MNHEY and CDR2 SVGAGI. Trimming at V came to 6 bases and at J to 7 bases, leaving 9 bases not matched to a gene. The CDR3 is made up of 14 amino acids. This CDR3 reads CASRTGQETNEQFF. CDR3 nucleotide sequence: TGTGCCAGCAGGACTGGACAGGAAACTAATGAGCAGTTCTTC.

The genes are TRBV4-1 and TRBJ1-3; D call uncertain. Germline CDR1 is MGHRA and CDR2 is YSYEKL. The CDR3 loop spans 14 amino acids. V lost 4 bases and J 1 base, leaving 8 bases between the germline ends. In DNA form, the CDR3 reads TGCGCCAGCAGCCCGTCTGTATCTGGAAACACCATATATTTT. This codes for CASSPSVSGNTIYF.

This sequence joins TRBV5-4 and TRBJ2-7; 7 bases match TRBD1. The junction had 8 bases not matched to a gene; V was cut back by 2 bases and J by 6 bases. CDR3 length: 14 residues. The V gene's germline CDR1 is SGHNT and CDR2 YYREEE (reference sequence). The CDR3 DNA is TGTGCCAGCAGCTTTGCGGTGACAGGGAGCGAGCAGTACTTC. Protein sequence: CASSFAVTGSEQYF.

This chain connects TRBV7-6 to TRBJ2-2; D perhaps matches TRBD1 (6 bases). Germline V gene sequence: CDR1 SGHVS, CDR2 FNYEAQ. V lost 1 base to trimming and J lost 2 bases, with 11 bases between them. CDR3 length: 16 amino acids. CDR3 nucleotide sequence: TGTGCCAGCAGCTTAGTTGGACAGCCAAACACCGGGGAGCTGTTTTTT. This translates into CASSLVGQPNTGELFF.

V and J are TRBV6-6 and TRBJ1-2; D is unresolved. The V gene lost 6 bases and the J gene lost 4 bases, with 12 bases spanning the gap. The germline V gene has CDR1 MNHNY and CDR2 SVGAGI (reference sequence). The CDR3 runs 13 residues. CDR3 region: CASRAGAGYGYTF. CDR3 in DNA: TGTGCCAGCAGGGCGGGCGCCGGCTATGGCTACACCTTC.

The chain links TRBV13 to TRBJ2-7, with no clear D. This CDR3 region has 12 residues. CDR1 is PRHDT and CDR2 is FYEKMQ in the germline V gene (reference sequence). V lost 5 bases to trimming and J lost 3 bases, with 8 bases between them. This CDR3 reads CASSSTGYEQYF. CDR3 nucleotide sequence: TGTGCCAGCAGCAGTACTGGCTACGAGCAGTACTTC.

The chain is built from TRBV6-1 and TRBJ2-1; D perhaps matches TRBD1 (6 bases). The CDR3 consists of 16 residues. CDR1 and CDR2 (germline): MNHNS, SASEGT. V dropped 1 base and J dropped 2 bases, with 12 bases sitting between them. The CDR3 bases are TGTGCCAGCAGTGAAGGTACAGGGTTTGCCTACAATGAGCAGTTCTTC. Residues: CASSEGTGFAYNEQFF.

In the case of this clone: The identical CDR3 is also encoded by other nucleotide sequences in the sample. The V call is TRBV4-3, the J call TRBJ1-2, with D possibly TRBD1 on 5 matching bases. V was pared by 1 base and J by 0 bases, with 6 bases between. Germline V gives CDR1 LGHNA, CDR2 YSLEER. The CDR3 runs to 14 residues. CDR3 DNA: TGCGCCAGCAGCCAAGGACAGACTAACTATGGCTACACCTTC. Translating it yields CASSQGQTNYGYTF.

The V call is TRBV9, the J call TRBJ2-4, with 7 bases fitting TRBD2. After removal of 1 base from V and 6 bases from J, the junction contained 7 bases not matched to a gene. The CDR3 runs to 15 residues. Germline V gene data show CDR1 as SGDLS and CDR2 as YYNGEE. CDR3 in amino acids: CASSVTMGLPNIQYF. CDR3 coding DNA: TGTGCCAGCAGCGTAACGATGGGACTACCAAACATTCAGTACTTC.

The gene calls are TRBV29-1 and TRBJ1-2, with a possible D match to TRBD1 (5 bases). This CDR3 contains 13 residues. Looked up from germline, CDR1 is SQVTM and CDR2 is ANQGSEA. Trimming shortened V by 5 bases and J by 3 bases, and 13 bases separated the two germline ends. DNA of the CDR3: TGCAGCGTTACAAGTGACAGCTACTATGGCTACACCTTC. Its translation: CSVTSDSYYGYTF. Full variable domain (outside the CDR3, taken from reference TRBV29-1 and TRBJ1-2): SAVISQKPSRDICQRGTSLTIQCQVDSQVTMMFWYRQQPGQSLTLIATANQGSEATYESGFVIDKFPISRPNLTFSTLTVSNMSPEDSSIYLCSVTSDSYYGYTFGSGTRLTVV.

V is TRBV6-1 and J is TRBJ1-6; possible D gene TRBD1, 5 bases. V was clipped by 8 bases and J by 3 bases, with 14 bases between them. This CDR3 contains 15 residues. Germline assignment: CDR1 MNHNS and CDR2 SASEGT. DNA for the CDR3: TGTGCCAGCTCGATGGGCAGGGACTATAATTCACCCCTCCACTTT. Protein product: CASSMGRDYNSPLHF.